The TCR beta chain described here comes from a study of identical twins. Study-level results: Conclusions came from cross-sectional statistical analysis, not from following the same donors. The models systematically underestimated how much out-of-frame TCR alpha was shared in monozygotic twins. Researchers reported weaker excess twin sharing in beta out-of-frame sequences.

This clonotype was picked up many times. Its antigen remains unidentified. Healthy Caucasians supplied all donations. TCRdb re-called the 5' RACE reads through MiXCR, storing one row per CDR3 protein. The sample has a few hundred thousand distinct CDR3 sequences, approximately 9.1% seen once. The sample was naive T cells sorted from blood. The source of this sequence is a woman in her 50s in good health.

This CDR3 reads CASSLVSGRAGEQFF. The CDR3 DNA reads as TGCGCCAGCAGCTTGGTTAGCGGGAGGGCCGGTGAGCAGTTCTTC. The chain is built from TRBV5-1 and TRBJ2-1, with TRBD2 matching over 11 bases. The CDR3 loop spans 15 amino acids. Germline V CDR1 and CDR2: SGHRS, YFSETQ. J lost 9 bases, V lost 0 bases, and 5 bases had no gene match.